This passage covers 30 T cell receptor beta chains from one sample sequenced in a study of cytomegalovirus exposure and HLA in healthy donors. PCR used 60 Vbeta primers and 13 Jbeta primers. Here immunoSEQ multiplex PCR was the method, and the copy in TCRdb shows in-frame clones only, minus some. The table includes approximately 61,000 clones, 75% to 80% detected once. Sequencing was done on a sample of PBMCs. The receptors were gathered from a man in his late teens or twenties in good health and CMV-seropositive.

V gene TRBV6-5 combines with J gene TRBJ1-1, with unresolved D. V dropped 5 bases and J dropped 1 base, with 5 bases sitting between them. Per germline, CDR1 MNHEY and CDR2 SVGAGI. This CDR3 has 12 amino acids. The CDR3 spells CASSPGNTEAFF. The CDR3 DNA is TGTGCCAGCAGTCCAGGGAACACTGAAGCTTTCTTT.

CDR3 sequence reads: CASRWTGGASYGYTF. The CDR3 DNA reads as TGTGCCAGCAGGTGGACAGGGGGCGCTTCCTATGGCTACACCTTC. The chain links TRBV28 to TRBJ1-2; 11 bases are a match to TRBD1. This CDR3 region has 15 residues. Germline-derived CDR1 and CDR2 are MDHEN and SYDVKM. With V trimmed by 6 bases and J by 4 bases, 7 bases remained unmatched.

The chain employs TRBV6-5 and TRBJ1-2; no clear D gene. The CDR3 sequence is 13 residues long. Germline assignment: CDR1 MNHEY and CDR2 SVGAGI. With 2 bases removed from V and 3 bases from J, the gap between germline ends came to 7 bases. The CDR3 coding sequence is TGTGCCAGCAGTTACGCGGGCGACTATGGCTACACCTTC. Translation gives CASSYAGDYGYTF.

The rearrangement joins TRBV5-1 to TRBJ2-1; 12 nucleotides match TRBD2. This CDR3 is 16 amino acids long. Germline loops: CDR1 SGHRS, CDR2 YFSETQ. Trimming removed 0 bases from V and 10 bases from J; junction bases left unmatched: 8. CDR3 DNA sequence: TGCGCCAGCAGCTTGGACGGGACTAGCGGGTTGGGGGAGCAGTTCTTC. Amino acid sequence: CASSLDGTSGLGEQFF.

The chain has TRBV9 and TRBJ1-6; 7 nucleotides line up with TRBD1. CDR1 and CDR2 (germline): SGDLS, YYNGEE. CDR3 length: 16 amino acids. The junction had 12 bases not matched to a gene; V was cut back by 3 bases and J by 9 bases. CDR3 residues: CASSESPTGQTSPLHF. The DNA of the CDR3 is TGTGCCAGCAGCGAATCACCGACAGGGCAGACTTCACCCCTCCACTTT. The whole variable domain, remainder taken from reference TRBV9 and TRBJ1-6, is DSGVTQTPKHLITATGQRVTLRCSPRSGDLSVYWYQQSLDQGLQFLIQYYNGEERAKGNILERFSAQQFPDLHSELNLSSLELGDSALYFCASSESPTGQTSPLHFGNGTRLTVT.

The V gene is TRBV9, the J gene TRBJ1-5; 7 bases are a match to TRBD1. The length of the CDR3 is 15 residues. CDR1 and CDR2 (germline): SGDLS, YYNGEE. V gave up 3 bases and J gave up 3 bases; unmatched junction bases: 6. CDR3: CASSAGGQVNQPQHF. The CDR3 coding sequence is TGTGCCAGCAGCGCGGGTGGACAGGTCAATCAGCCCCAGCATTTT.

The chain employs TRBV27 and TRBJ2-1; D is possibly TRBD1 (6 bases). The CDR3 loop spans 13 amino acids. Trimming pared 4 bases from V and 7 bases from J, leaving 11 bases between. Germline V gives CDR1 MNHEY, CDR2 SMNVEV (reference sequence). The CDR3 DNA reads as TGTGCCAGCAGTTACCAACAGGGAAATGAGCAGTTCTTC. Encoded protein: CASSYQQGNEQFF.

The rearrangement uses TRBV4-2 and TRBJ2-3; 15 bases fit TRBD2. Per the germline V gene, CDR1 is LGHNA and CDR2 is YNFKEQ. This CDR3 has 17 residues. V lost 4 bases to trimming and J lost 1 base; unmatched junction nucleotides: 3. DNA of the CDR3: TGTGCCAGCAGCCGAAGGACTAGCGGGGGGGGCACAGATACGCAGTATTTT. It yields the protein CASSRRTSGGGTDTQYF.

V gene TRBV7-9 combines with J gene TRBJ1-4; 7 nucleotides match TRBD1. Germline assignment: CDR1 SEHNR and CDR2 FQNEAQ (reference sequence). V lost 3 bases, J lost 8 bases, and 9 bases stayed unmatched. CDR3 size: 15 residues. The CDR3, as DNA: TGTGCCAGCAGCTTGGAGAAGGGGGCAAAGGAAAAACTGTTTTTT. It specifies CASSLEKGAKEKLFF.

This rearrangement joins TRBV7-9 to TRBJ2-1, with TRBD2 matching 10 bases. After removal of 5 bases from V and 8 bases from J, the junction contained 9 bases not matched to a gene. The V gene's germline CDR1 is SEHNR and CDR2 FQNEAQ (reference sequence). This CDR3 is built from 15 residues. The CDR3 DNA is TGTGCCAGCAGCCCGGAGCGGGGGGGCGTCTATGAGCAGTTCTTC. As protein: CASSPERGGVYEQFF. The variable domain in full, completed from reference TRBV7-9 and TRBJ2-1, reads DTGVSQNPRHKITKRGQNVTFRCDPISEHNRLYWYRQTLGQGPEFLTYFQNEAQLEKSRLLSDRFSAERPKGSFSTLEIQRTEQGDSAMYLCASSPERGGVYEQFFGPGTRLTVL.

The chain joins TRBV9 to TRBJ2-2, with 7 bases matching TRBD2. CDR3 length: 15 amino acids. Germline trimming cut 5 bases from V and 5 bases from J; bases unmatched to any gene: 9. The germline V gene has CDR1 SGDLS and CDR2 YYNGEE. CDR3 bases: TGTGCCAGCAGTTCCCTGCAGGGAGGGACCGGGGAGCTGTTTTTT. Its translation: CASSSLQGGTGELFF.

The chain has TRBV19 and TRBJ1-1, with 9 nucleotides matching TRBD1. Germline CDR1 and CDR2: LNHDA and SQIVND (reference sequence). V was clipped by 9 bases and J by 5 bases; unmatched bases: 4. The CDR3 spans 12 residues. DNA of the CDR3: TGTGCCAGCAAGACAGGGGGGACTGAAGCTTTCTTT. Translation gives CASKTGGTEAFF.

The count of this clone is one. V and J are TRBV5-8 and TRBJ1-4; no reliable D call. This CDR3 has 15 residues. Per the germline V gene, CDR1 is SGHTS and CDR2 is YDEGEE. The V end was cut by 4 bases, the J end by 0 bases, with 10 bases between. CDR3 region: CASSPDMATNEKLFF. The CDR3 DNA reads TGTGCCAGCAGCCCCGACATGGCAACTAATGAAAAACTGTTTTTT.

The chain recombines TRBV2 with TRBJ2-4; TRBD1 aligns across 10 bases. Germline V gives CDR1 SNHLY, CDR2 FYNNEI. The CDR3 is made up of 16 amino acids. V lost 6 bases and J lost 1; bases outside the gene matches: 6. CDR3 sequence (DNA): TGTGCCAGCAGACCTGGGGGACAGGGGGCCAAAAACATTCAGTACTTC. Its protein is CASRPGGQGAKNIQYF.

This clone appeared a single time. This rearrangement joins TRBV30 to TRBJ2-2; D remains ambiguous. The length of the CDR3 is 13 residues. Trimming took 0 bases from V and 1 from J, leaving 3 bases between them. Germline V gene data show CDR1 as GTSNPN and CDR2 as SVGIG (reference sequence). CDR3 region: CAWSVWNTGELFF. Here the CDR3 DNA reads TGTGCCTGGAGTGTCTGGAACACCGGGGAGCTGTTTTTT. The full variable domain, in which reference TRBV30 and TRBJ2-2 provide the parts outside the CDR3, is SQTIHQWPATLVQPVGSPLSLECTVEGTSNPNLYWYRQAAGRGLQLLFYSVGIGQISSEVPQNLSASRPQDRQFILSSKKLLLSDSGFYLCAWSVWNTGELFFGEGSRLTVL.

This clone has just a few counts. The CDR3 nucleotides are TGCGCCAGCAGCTTGACGTCGCAGTCGTCCTACGAGCAGTACTTC. It specifies CASSLTSQSSYEQYF. The V call is TRBV5-1, the J call TRBJ2-7; D call uncertain. There are 15 residues in the CDR3. V lost 1 base, J lost 1 base, and 12 bases lay in between. Germline assignment: CDR1 SGHRS and CDR2 YFSETQ. The whole variable domain, remainder taken from reference TRBV5-1 and TRBJ2-7, is KAGVTQTPRYLIKTRGQQVTLSCSPISGHRSVSWYQQTPGQGLQFLFEYFSETQRNKGNFPGRFSGRQFSNSRSEMNVSTLELGDSALYLCASSLTSQSSYEQYFGPGTRLTVT.

The gene calls are TRBV15 and TRBJ2-7, with D possibly matching TRBD1 (5 bases). This CDR3 comprises 14 residues. CDR1 is LNHNV, CDR2 YYDKDF, per germline (reference sequence). Trimming took 0 bases from V and 2 from J, leaving 8 bases between them. This CDR3 is CATSRDSGTYEQYF. The CDR3 DNA reads TGTGCCACCAGCAGAGATTCAGGGACCTACGAGCAGTACTTC.

The chain has TRBV5-1 and TRBJ2-5, with TRBD2 matching over 11 bases. The CDR3 has 17 amino acids. V shed 4 bases and J 2 bases; nucleotides not matched to a gene: 10. CDR1 is SGHRS, CDR2 YFSETQ, per germline. CDR3 loop: CASSRAGTSGAQETQYF. CDR3 nucleotides: TGCGCCAGCAGCCGCGCCGGGACTAGCGGAGCACAAGAGACCCAGTACTTC.

This chain uses TRBV2 with TRBJ1-3, with D possibly matching TRBD1 (6 bases). This CDR3 is 16 amino acids long. Germline lookup yields CDR1 SNHLY and CDR2 FYNNEI. V lost 0 bases, J lost 4 bases, and 13 bases lay in between. The CDR3 loop reads CASSEASQGRGNTIYF. The CDR3 nucleotides are TGTGCCAGCAGTGAAGCGTCCCAGGGGAGAGGAAACACCATATATTTT.

This clone has a single count. The gene calls are TRBV5-1 and TRBJ1-2; TRBD1 might be the D (5 bases). The CDR3 covers 13 residues. With 4 bases removed from V and 0 bases from J, the gap between germline ends came to 7 bases. Germline V gene data show CDR1 as SGHRS and CDR2 as YFSETQ. Here the CDR3 reads CASSLGPNYGYTF. For the CDR3, the DNA is TGCGCCAGCAGCCTGGGGCCTAACTATGGCTACACCTTC.

V is TRBV2 and J is TRBJ1-1; D is unresolved. V shed 7 bases and J shed 6 bases, with 18 bases lying between them. Germline loops: CDR1 SNHLY, CDR2 FYNNEI. The CDR3 runs to 14 residues. CDR3 sequence (DNA): TGTGCCAGCAAAGGTGTCGACACAAGCTCTGAAGCTTTCTTT. Amino acids: CASKGVDTSSEAFF.

The chain has TRBV7-9 and TRBJ2-7, with D uncertain. V was cut by 4 bases and J by 2 bases, with 12 bases left in between. CDR1 and CDR2 (germline): SEHNR, FQNEAQ (reference sequence). CDR3 length equals 14 residues. Here the CDR3 reads CASSSPEAPYEQYF. The CDR3 DNA is TGTGCCAGCAGCTCCCCTGAGGCCCCCTACGAGCAGTACTTC.

This chain links TRBV2 with TRBJ1-6; D not resolved. Germline CDR1 reads SNHLY; CDR2 reads FYNNEI. The CDR3 totals 13 residues. V lost 7 bases, J lost 8 bases, and 12 bases lay in between. In DNA form, the CDR3 reads TGTGCCAGCATTAGAGAGATGGATTCACCCCTCCACTTT. Translation: CASIREMDSPLHF. The variable domain in full, completed from reference TRBV2 and TRBJ1-6, reads EPEVTQTPSHQVTQMGQEVILRCVPISNHLYFYWYRQILGQKVEFLVSFYNNEISEKSEIFDDQFSVERPDGSNFTLKIRSTKLEDSAMYFCASIREMDSPLHFGNGTRLTVT.

The V and J genes are TRBV2 and TRBJ2-3; perhaps TRBD1 as D (5 bases). CDR1 is SNHLY, CDR2 FYNNEI, per germline. The CDR3 runs 13 residues. Trimming pared 2 bases from V and 4 bases from J, leaving 7 bases between. In DNA form, the CDR3 reads TGTGCCAGCAGTGAACAGGGCGCAGATACGCAGTATTTT. Protein sequence: CASSEQGADTQYF.

The rearrangement uses TRBV5-1 and TRBJ2-7; 8 bases map to TRBD2. The CDR3 contains 15 residues. Per germline, CDR1 SGHRS and CDR2 YFSETQ. V lost 0 bases and J lost 0; bases outside the gene matches: 2. Written as DNA, the CDR3 is TGCGCCAGCAGCTTGGAGGCGGGAGGCTCCTACGAGCAGTACTTC. This codes for CASSLEAGGSYEQYF.

The count of this clone is one. V usage is TRBV6-6 and J usage is TRBJ2-5; 10 bases align to TRBD1. Germline assignment: CDR1 MNHNY and CDR2 SVGAGI (reference sequence). V gave up 2 bases and J gave up 5 bases; unmatched junction bases: 8. This CDR3 has 16 amino acids. The CDR3 DNA follows: TGTGCCAGCAGTTACAGACAGGGGGCGGGCGGGGAGACCCAGTACTTC. It yields the protein CASSYRQGAGGETQYF.

The chain has TRBV6-5 and TRBJ2-5, with 11 bases lining up with TRBD2. CDR1 is MNHEY, CDR2 SVGAGI, per germline. J gave up 3 bases and V 2 bases, and 2 bases lay outside the gene matches. The CDR3 consists of 15 residues. CDR3 amino acids: CASSYGTSGKETQYF. The CDR3 coding sequence is TGTGCCAGCAGTTACGGGACTAGCGGTAAAGAGACCCAGTACTTC.

V usage is TRBV10-3 and J usage is TRBJ1-2; no firm D call. The ends were cut back, 5 bases at V and 0 bases at J, with 10 bases in the middle. Germline V gene lookup returns CDR1 ENHRY and CDR2 SYGVKD. The CDR3 is 14 residues long. CDR3 protein: CAISKQNSNYGYTF. The CDR3 nucleotides are TGTGCCATCAGTAAACAGAACTCTAACTATGGCTACACCTTC.

The J gene is TRBJ2-4, the V gene TRBV6-6; D is perhaps TRBD2 (5 bases). CDR1 is MNHNY and CDR2 is SVGAGI in the germline V gene (reference sequence). V lost 8 bases to trimming and J lost 1 base, with 15 bases between them. The CDR3 sequence is 15 residues long. The CDR3 DNA follows: TGTGCCAGCTTGTCCCGGGGTTTGGCCAAAAACATTCAGTACTTC. This gives the protein CASLSRGLAKNIQYF.

In the case of this clone: The junction does not match germline at one end; this may be a read error. The chain links TRBV7-7 to TRBJ2-1, with TRBD1 matching over 12 bases. CDR3 size: 15 residues. Germline V gene lookup returns CDR1 SSHAT and CDR2 FNYEAQ (reference sequence). Written as DNA, the CDR3 is TGTGCTAGCAGCCAGGGACAGGGGGCGCCCAATGAGCAGTTCTTC. Encoded protein: CASSQGQGAPNEQFF.